These 12 T cell receptor beta chains originate from one sample sequenced in a study of cytomegalovirus exposure and HLA in healthy donors. The table came from immunoSEQ multiplex PCR; TCRdb's copy has only in-frame clones and leaves some out. Among about 220,000 clones listed, about 90% were seen once. The sequenced sample consisted of PBMCs. The receptors shown here come from a woman aged 18-35 years in good health and CMV-seronegative.

This chain links TRBV5-1 with TRBJ2-7, with a tentative D call TRBD1 (5 bases). V was shortened by 8 bases and J by 2 bases, with 14 bases between the two germline ends. The CDR3 has 13 amino acids. Germline CDR1 and CDR2: SGHRS and YFSETQ. This CDR3 reads CASRYGQAYEQYF. The CDR3 nucleotides read TGCGCCAGTCGGTACGGACAAGCCTACGAGCAGTACTTC.

Only one count was recorded for this clone. The chain links TRBV28 to TRBJ2-4, with 7 bases aligning to TRBD1. CDR3 length equals 17 residues. Germline V gene sequence: CDR1 MDHEN, CDR2 SYDVKM. The junction had 12 bases not matched to a gene; V was cut back by 7 bases and J by 0 bases. The CDR3 reads CASTTGPWMVAKNIQYF. In DNA form, the CDR3 reads TGTGCCAGCACGACAGGGCCCTGGATGGTAGCCAAAAACATTCAGTACTTC.

This clone was picked up a small number of times. The rearrangement joins TRBV27 to TRBJ2-7; 7 nucleotides match TRBD1. This CDR3 region has 14 residues. Germline CDR1 is MNHEY and CDR2 is SMNVEV (reference sequence). V trimming: 5 bases; J trimming: 0 bases; junction bases outside the gene matches: 4. CDR3 amino acids: CASSRTGSSYEQYF. The CDR3 nucleotides are TGTGCCAGCAGTCGGACAGGTAGCTCCTACGAGCAGTACTTC.

In this sample, this clone turned up a few times. The chain carries TRBV5-7 and TRBJ1-5; D is perhaps TRBD1 (5 bases). TRBV5-7 is filed as an ORF, its function uncertain. Trimming took 2 bases from V and 4 from J, leaving 13 bases between them. This CDR3 comprises 15 residues. As DNA, the CDR3 is TGTGCCAGCAGCTTCTATGGGCAGGGAAATCAGCCCCAGCATTTT. It codes for CASSFYGQGNQPQHF.

J is TRBJ2-1 and V is TRBV29-1; D is ambiguous. The CDR3 is made up of 12 amino acids. Germline CDR1 SQVTM, CDR2 ANQGSEA. V lost 3 bases and J lost 1, with 4 bases in between. The CDR3 is CSVEESYNEQFF. The CDR3, as DNA: TGCAGCGTTGAGGAGTCCTACAATGAGCAGTTCTTC.

V is TRBV11-3 and J is TRBJ2-1; weak D call: TRBD2 (6 bases). Trimming took 2 bases from V and 7 from J, leaving 18 bases between them. Germline V gives CDR1 SGHNT, CDR2 YENEEA. This CDR3 spans 16 amino acids. CDR3 loop: CASSLRVGVAENEQFF. CDR3 coding DNA: TGTGCCAGCAGCTTACGGGTAGGGGTAGCGGAAAATGAGCAGTTCTTC.

This clone was observed once. The chain couples TRBV11-2 to TRBJ1-2; unclear D gene. The length of the CDR3 is 12 residues. The germline V gene encodes CDR1 SGHAT and CDR2 FQNNGV. V was clipped by 0 bases and J by 4 bases, with 3 bases between them. The CDR3 here is CASSLDGYGYTF. Here the CDR3 DNA reads TGTGCCAGCAGCTTAGACGGCTATGGCTACACCTTC.

This sequence joins TRBV10-3 and TRBJ2-7; 14 bases align to TRBD2. The CDR3 sequence is 15 residues long. Looked up from germline, CDR1 is ENHRY and CDR2 is SYGVKD. V shed 4 bases and J 7 bases; nucleotides not matched to a gene: 6. The CDR3 loop is CAISGRTSGRREQYF. CDR3 coding DNA: TGTGCCATCAGTGGAAGGACTAGCGGGAGGCGGGAGCAGTACTTC.

The chain recombines TRBV10-3 with TRBJ2-7, with 10 bases fitting TRBD2. Trimming at V came to 7 bases and at J to 4 bases, leaving 10 bases not matched to a gene. The germline gives CDR1 ENHRY, CDR2 SYGVKD. The CDR3 has 15 residues. The CDR3 nucleotides read TGTGCCATCACCCACGGACTAGCGGATCATTACGAGCAGTACTTC. Translating it yields CAITHGLADHYEQYF.

The gene calls are TRBV18 and TRBJ1-1, with a possible D match to TRBD1 (6 bases). The CDR3 is 14 residues long. CDR1 is KGHSH, CDR2 LQKENI, per germline. The germline V and J ends were trimmed by 2 bases and 5 bases, with 12 bases remaining between them. For the CDR3, the DNA is TGTGCCAGCTCACCAGAACTTGGACAGACTGAAGCTTTCTTT. It specifies CASSPELGQTEAFF.

The chain is built from TRBV2 and TRBJ2-5; D is possibly TRBD2 (5 bases). Trimming removed 4 bases at V and 5 bases at J, with 17 bases between. The germline V gene has CDR1 SNHLY and CDR2 FYNNEI. The CDR3 runs 15 residues. In DNA form, the CDR3 reads TGTGCCAGCAGTGCAGTTGCGGGCCCCATGGAGACCCAGTACTTC. It encodes CASSAVAGPMETQYF.

J is TRBJ2-7 and V is TRBV6-5; the match to TRBD2 covers 10 bases. With V trimmed by 5 bases and J by 6 bases, 10 bases remained unmatched. This CDR3 spans 15 amino acids. The germline CDR1 and CDR2 sequences are MNHEY and SVGAGI. The CDR3 nucleotides read TGTGCCAGCAGTCCGGGTAGCGGGAGGTCTGGCGAGCAGTACTTC. Translation gives CASSPGSGRSGEQYF.